The 26 T cell receptor beta chains below were found in one sample sequenced in a study of metastatic and nonmetastatic thyroid tumors. TCRdb reprocessed the PCR reads using MiXCR. The sample comprises 20,000 to 25,000 clones, roughly 9.7% of which are singletons, and under 30% rests with the top ten. Not a single patient had been given any form of treatment at any point before undergoing thyroid surgery. Sequenced input: blood. These receptors were collected from a female donor with papillary thyroid cancer or a benign thyroid nodule (not recorded which). Some clones in this sample may be carry-over from other donors' samples.

This clone was found many times. This CDR3 is CASSEGASYGYTF. DNA of the CDR3: TGTGCCAGCAGTGAGGGGGCCTCCTATGGCTACACCTTC. This chain joins TRBV6-4 and TRBJ1-2; a possible D gene is TRBD1 (6 bases). Germline V gene lookup returns CDR1 MRHNA and CDR2 SNTAGT. With 3 bases removed from V and 4 bases from J, the gap between germline ends came to 9 bases. CDR3 length: 13 residues.

This clone was found many times. This sequence joins TRBV15 and TRBJ1-1, with 7 nucleotides matching TRBD1. Germline V lookup: CDR1 LNHNV, CDR2 YYDKDF (reference sequence). The trim removed 4 bases at V and 2 bases at J, leaving 10 bases unmatched. The CDR3 sequence is 16 residues long. CDR3 DNA sequence: TGTGCCACCAGCATAGGGGGCCGGGCCAAAAACACTGAAGCTTTCTTT. Its translation: CATSIGGRAKNTEAFF.

This clone was detected only a few times. V and J are TRBV20-1 and TRBJ1-1, with a tentative D call TRBD1 (6 bases). The CDR3 runs 11 residues. Germline V lookup: CDR1 DFQATT, CDR2 SNEGSKA (reference sequence). This chain's CDR3 is CSQGYNTEAFF. CDR3 DNA sequence: TGCAGCCAGGGGTATAACACTGAAGCTTTCTTT.

The CDR3 coding sequence is TGTGCCAGCAGACCAGCTACTATCGGGATGGCCGGGACCCAGTACTTC. Its translation is CASRPATIGMAGTQYF. J is TRBJ2-5 and V is TRBV6-2 or TRBV6-3, with a tentative D call TRBD2 (5 bases). CDR1 is MNHEY, CDR2 SVGEGT, per germline. The V gene lost 6 bases and the J gene lost 7 bases, with 24 bases spanning the gap. CDR3 size: 16 residues.

The rearrangement uses TRBV6-1 and TRBJ2-7; possible D gene TRBD2, 5 bases. The V end lost 6 bases, the J end lost 7 bases, and 16 bases lay between the germline ends. CDR3 length: 13 residues. CDR1 is MNHNS and CDR2 is SASEGT in the germline V gene. For the CDR3, the DNA is TGTGCCAGCAGAAAAGACGGGGTGGGGGAGCAGTACTTC. Its protein is CASRKDGVGEQYF.

Notes on this clone: One junction end does not reproduce the germline sequence, and a read error may be involved. Other nucleotide sequences from this sample produce the same CDR3. CDR3 sequence reads: CASREAGTVSYEQYF. DNA for the CDR3: TGCGCCAGCAGAGAGGCCGGGACAGTCTCCTACGAGCAGTACTTC. This chain joins TRBV5-6 and TRBJ2-7, with 7 positions matching TRBD1. Germline V gene lookup returns CDR1 SGHDT and CDR2 YYEEEE. This CDR3 region has 15 residues.

Notes on this clone: Other DNA sequences in this specimen translate into the identical CDR3. V gene TRBV30 combines with J gene TRBJ2-1, with 9 bases fitting TRBD1. Unmatched junction bases numbered 13, after V lost 7 bases and J lost 9 bases. Germline CDR1 GTSNPN, CDR2 SVGIG (reference sequence). There are 14 residues in the CDR3. CDR3 loop: CALTSGTGLGEQFF. The CDR3 nucleotides are TGTGCCTTAACCTCAGGGACAGGGCTCGGTGAGCAGTTCTTC.

This clone was observed at least ten times. The J gene is TRBJ2-5, the V gene TRBV18; no definite D call. V was pared by 0 bases and J by 5 bases, with 7 bases between. Per the germline V gene, CDR1 is KGHSH and CDR2 is LQKENI. CDR3 size: 13 residues. CDR3 residues: CASSPPGAETQYF. The CDR3 nucleotides read TGTGCCAGCTCACCACCCGGAGCGGAGACCCAGTACTTC.

Regarding this clone: A read error may be the cause here, since a much bigger clone is one base away. The rearrangement uses TRBV12-3 or TRBV12-4 and TRBJ2-2, with TRBD2 matching over 10 bases. CDR3 size: 15 residues. For the CDR3, the DNA is TGTTCCTGCAGTTTACAAGCGGGAGGGCCCGGGGAGCTGTTTTTT. Amino acids: CSCSLQAGGPGELFF.

This clone occurred a few times. A much larger clonotype is one base distant, so this may be a read error. Other nucleotide sequences from this sample produce the same CDR3. This chain uses TRBV29-1 with TRBJ1-2, with D hard to call. CDR3 length: 12 amino acids. The V gene's germline CDR1 is SQVTM and CDR2 ANQGSEA. The V gene lost 4 bases and the J gene lost 8 bases, with 14 bases spanning the gap. CDR3 in amino acids: CSVADALVGYTF. The CDR3 DNA is TGCAGCGTTGCGGACGCCCTAGTCGGCTACACCTTC.

This clone was recorded at least ten times. The J gene is TRBJ2-5, the V gene TRBV12-3 or TRBV12-4, with 10 bases matching TRBD2. This CDR3 contains 16 residues. V trimming: 0 bases; J trimming: 5 bases; junction bases outside the gene matches: 6. As DNA, the CDR3 is TGTGCCAGCAGTTTAGCGGCTAGCGGGAGCTCGGAGACCCAGTACTTC. Translation: CASSLAASGSSETQYF.

This clone appeared many times. The V gene is TRBV11-2, the J gene TRBJ2-7; TRBD2 aligns across 12 bases. Germline trimming cut 4 bases from V and 5 bases from J; bases unmatched to any gene: 6. This CDR3 is 15 amino acids long. Germline-derived CDR1 and CDR2 are SGHAT and FQNNGV. CDR3 coding DNA: TGTGCCAGCAGCTCCAATCTAGCGGGAGGGGACGAGCAGTACTTC. Encoded protein: CASSSNLAGGDEQYF.

This clone ranks as medium-sized. The V call is TRBV27, the J call TRBJ2-1; the D gene is possibly TRBD1 (5 bases). Trimming pared 3 bases from V and 9 bases from J, leaving 6 bases between. This CDR3 region has 11 residues. Germline-derived CDR1 and CDR2 are MNHEY and SMNVEV (reference sequence). CDR3 region: CASSFRGEQFF. DNA of the CDR3: TGTGCCAGCAGTTTTAGGGGTGAGCAGTTCTTC.

CDR3 in amino acids: CASSQDPVYGYTF. CDR3 nucleotide sequence: TGTGCCAGCAGCCAAGATCCAGTCTATGGCTACACCTTC. The genes are TRBV3-1 and TRBJ1-2; D uncertain. Deletions cut 0 bases from V and 4 bases from J, with 6 bases between. This CDR3 region has 13 residues. Germline lookup yields CDR1 LGHDT and CDR2 YNNKEL (reference sequence).

This clone has at least ten counts. CDR3 region: CASSWDGAYEQYF. As DNA, the CDR3 is TGCGCCAGCAGCTGGGACGGAGCCTACGAGCAGTACTTC. The chain has TRBV5-1 and TRBJ2-7; the D call may be TRBD1 or TRBD2 (5 bases each). V lost 3 bases and J 2 bases, leaving 9 bases between the germline ends. The CDR3 is 13 residues long. Germline CDR1 reads SGHRS; CDR2 reads YFSETQ.

There are many counts of this clone. J is TRBJ2-4 and V is TRBV28, with 8 positions matching TRBD1. Trimming removed 1 base from V and 3 bases from J; junction bases left unmatched: 5. Germline CDR1 MDHEN, CDR2 SYDVKM. The CDR3 has 16 residues. For the CDR3, the DNA is TGTGCCAGCAGTTTATTCGGACAGGGCTTCAAAAACATTCAGTACTTC. Protein: CASSLFGQGFKNIQYF.

In its sample, this clone was seen many times. The rearrangement links TRBV7-2 to TRBJ2-7; TRBD2 aligns across 12 bases. V shed 5 bases, J shed 9 bases, and the junction held 8 bases outside the gene matches. The germline CDR1 and CDR2 sequences are SGHTA and FQGNSA. The CDR3 extends over 14 amino acids. DNA for the CDR3: TGTGCCAGCAGCCCAAGGACTAGCGGGAAAAGGCAGTACTTC. Translation gives CASSPRTSGKRQYF.

This clone was recorded many times. The chain has TRBV9 and TRBJ1-5, with unresolved D. Per the germline V gene, CDR1 is SGDLS and CDR2 is YYNGEE. V was trimmed by 0 bases and J by 6 bases, leaving 10 bases between them. This CDR3 has 14 amino acids. The DNA for the CDR3 is TGTGCCAGCAGCGTAGCGGGTGCCGGTCAGCCCCAGCATTTT. As protein: CASSVAGAGQPQHF.

This clone appeared many times. The chain joins TRBV19 to TRBJ1-3; D possibly corresponds to TRBD1 (6 bases). Trimming cost V 10 bases and J 0 bases, with 10 bases left between them. The V gene's germline CDR1 is LNHDA and CDR2 SQIVND (reference sequence). The CDR3 has 13 amino acids. The CDR3 DNA reads as TGTGCCATTTCGGACAGCTCTGGAAACACCATATATTTT. Translated: CAISDSSGNTIYF.

The table lists this clone with many counts. The V and J genes are TRBV10-3 and TRBJ2-7; 8 bases align to TRBD2. CDR1 is ENHRY and CDR2 is SYGVKD in the germline V gene. The CDR3 has 14 amino acids. V lost 6 bases and J lost 0; bases outside the gene matches: 4. The CDR3 region is CAIRSAGASYEQYF. CDR3 bases: TGTGCCATCAGGTCAGCGGGAGCCTCCTACGAGCAGTACTTC.

This clone has at least ten counts. This chain connects TRBV20-1 to TRBJ2-5; 10 nucleotides line up with TRBD2. This CDR3 is 15 amino acids long. Trimming cost V 2 bases and J 2 bases; bases outside gene matches: 5. Germline assignment: CDR1 DFQATT and CDR2 SNEGSKA (reference sequence). This CDR3 reads CSARLGTSVQETQYF. CDR3 in DNA: TGCAGTGCTAGACTCGGGACTAGCGTACAAGAGACCCAGTACTTC.

This chain links TRBV27 with TRBJ2-7, with TRBD1 matching 8 bases. This CDR3 contains 13 residues. Per germline, CDR1 MNHEY and CDR2 SMNVEV (reference sequence). V was clipped by 2 bases and J by 7 bases; unmatched bases: 4. The CDR3 DNA reads as TGTGCCAGCAGTTTAGCAGGGGGCAGAGAGCAGTACTTC. Amino acid sequence: CASSLAGGREQYF.

This clone came up many times. Other nucleotide sequences from this sample produce the same CDR3. The chain employs TRBV7-8 and TRBJ2-1; no clear D. The V end lost 5 bases, the J end lost 4 bases, and 21 bases lay between the germline ends. Germline V lookup: CDR1 SGHVS, CDR2 FQNEAQ. The CDR3 extends over 17 amino acids. CDR3 DNA: TGTGCCAGCAGCCCGGGCTACAGAGGACGAGGTTACAATGAGCAGTTCTTC. Protein sequence: CASSPGYRGRGYNEQFF.

This clone has a count of ten or more. The rearrangement links TRBV15 to TRBJ2-2; D is undetermined. Trimming removed 0 bases from V and 5 bases from J, with 10 bases in between. The CDR3 has 15 residues. CDR1 is LNHNV and CDR2 is YYDKDF in the germline V gene (reference sequence). The CDR3 loop is CATSRDRYVTGELFF. Here the CDR3 DNA reads TGTGCCACCAGCAGAGATCGTTACGTGACCGGGGAGCTGTTTTTT.

This clone is categorized as medium-sized. The chain links TRBV12-3 or TRBV12-4 to TRBJ1-2; 7 bases fit TRBD1. This CDR3 is 13 amino acids long. V was clipped by 6 bases and J by 4 bases; unmatched bases: 5. This CDR3 is CASRQTGSYGYTF. The DNA of the CDR3 is TGTGCCAGCAGACAGACAGGGTCCTATGGCTACACCTTC.

This clone was observed at least ten times. The chain is built from TRBV12-3 or TRBV12-4 and TRBJ2-7; TRBD1 matches 11 bases. The trim removed 1 base at V and 5 bases at J, leaving 4 bases unmatched. The CDR3 has 15 residues. CDR3 residues: CASSLGTGGFDEQYF. The CDR3 DNA follows: TGTGCCAGCAGTTTAGGGACAGGGGGCTTCGACGAGCAGTACTTC.